The present TCR beta chain was sequenced within a study of blood T cells in healthy people across ages. Study-level points and caveats: TCR beta diversity was tightly associated with the proportion of naive T cells. Across the age range, TCR beta diversity per million T cells fell in a roughly linear way.

A sample-barcoded 5' primer and a J-beta primer mix were used in a second PCR of about 7 to 12 cycles. Each cDNA molecule was tagged by a template-switch adaptor that had 12 random nucleotides. Per-sample output comprised a minimum of 2.5 million paired-end reads containing CDR3. TCRdb passed the 5' RACE reads through MiXCR, listing each CDR3 protein once. The repertoire consists of around 780,000 distinct CDR3 sequences, with approximately 24% occurring once and the leading ten covering about 3%. Germline CDR1 reads SGHVS; CDR2 reads FQNEAQ. The CDR3 covers 13 residues. V lost 6 bases to trimming and J lost 4 bases, with 9 bases between them. Remarks on this clonotype: The antigen remains undetermined.

The same sample was also studied in work on T cells of mothers and their children.

The chain has TRBV7-8 and TRBJ2-2, with unresolved D. The TCR comes from a boy aged 10-17 years in good health. The sequenced sample consisted of blood. CDR3 amino acids: CASRYSSTGELFF. The CDR3 nucleotides read TGTGCCAGCAGATACTCTTCCACCGGGGAGCTGTTTTTT.